Listed below are T cell receptor beta chains from one sample, sequenced in a study of cytomegalovirus exposure and HLA in healthy donors. Generated by immunoSEQ multiplex PCR, the TCRdb table keeps only in-frame clones and is missing some. The table shows about 150,000 clones, with around 75% occurring only once. Material for sequencing was PBMCs. These TCRs come from a man younger than 30 in good health and CMV-seropositive. CDR3s include the opening cysteine and the closing phenylalanine or tryptophan. Fields, in order: D gene, clone size, J gene, V gene, CDR3 protein, CDR3 DNA. D genes are given only for firm matches. Clone size is given for some rows only: seen once, a few or many times, or a class if the clone is expanded.

. | . | TRBJ2-1 | TRBV5-1 | CASSYSSYEQFF | TGCGCCAGCAGCTATTCTAGCTATGAGCAGTTCTTC
. | . | TRBJ1-5 | TRBV28 | CASSPNPGWNQPQHF | TGTGCCAGCAGTCCTAACCCAGGGTGGAATCAGCCCCAGCATTTT
. | . | TRBJ1-1 | TRBV14 | CASSHTKREAFF | TGTGCCAGCAGCCACACCAAGCGTGAAGCTTTCTTT
TRBD1 | few | TRBJ2-5 | TRBV6-1 | CASSVDRGRQETQYF | TGTGCCAGCAGTGTGGACAGGGGGCGACAAGAGACCCAGTACTTC
. | . | TRBJ2-3 | TRBV5-1 | CASSLGLEGATDTQYF | TGCGCCAGCAGCTTGGGACTAGAGGGGGCAACAGATACGCAGTATTTT
TRBD2 | . | TRBJ2-2 | TRBV5-6 | CASSVRTSGRTGELFF | TGTGCCAGCAGCGTGCGGACTAGCGGTAGGACCGGGGAGCTGTTTTTT
TRBD2 | few | TRBJ2-1 | TRBV2 | CASKVSGITYNEQFF | TGTGCCAGCAAAGTCAGCGGGATTACCTACAATGAGCAGTTCTTC
TRBD1 | . | TRBJ1-1 | TRBV19 | CASSEGQGGTEAFF | TGTGCCAGTAGTGAGGGACAGGGGGGAACTGAAGCTTTCTTT
. | . | TRBJ2-7 | TRBV11-2 | CASSLSVSEQYF | TGTGCCAGCAGCTTATCCGTCAGCGAGCAGTACTTC
. | . | TRBJ2-7 | TRBV5-1 | CASSFGINYEQYF | TGCGCCAGCAGCTTCGGGATCAACTACGAGCAGTACTTC
. | few | TRBJ1-2 | TRBV7-9 | CASSLGQNYGYTF | TGTGCCAGCAGCCTGGGACAAAACTATGGCTACACCTTC
TRBD1 | . | TRBJ2-7 | TRBV27 | CASSLSHRQGYEQYF | TGTGCCAGCAGTTTATCCCATCGACAGGGCTACGAGCAGTACTTC
. | . | TRBJ1-1 | TRBV5-1 | CASSPSWQGTEAFF | TGCGCCAGCAGCCCCTCTTGGCAGGGCACTGAAGCTTTCTTT
. | few | TRBJ2-1 | TRBV14 | CASSQYGVGYNEQFF | TGTGCCAGCAGCCAATACGGGGTAGGCTACAATGAGCAGTTCTTC
. | . | TRBJ2-7 | TRBV30 | CAWSRAVYWEQYF | TGTGCCTGGAGCCGAGCCGTGTATTGGGAGCAGTACTTC
. | . | TRBJ2-1 | TRBV4-1 | CASSQDDRYNEQFF | TGCGCCAGCAGCCAAGACGACAGATACAATGAGCAGTTCTTC
. | . | TRBJ2-1 | TRBV7-8 | CASSLGFRRSSYNEQFF | TGTGCCAGCAGCTTAGGGTTTAGAAGGAGCTCCTACAATGAGCAGTTCTTC
TRBD1 | few | TRBJ2-5 | TRBV20-1 | CSPQGEETQYF | TGCAGCCCTCAGGGGGAAGAGACCCAGTACTTC
TRBD2 | . | TRBJ2-7 | TRBV15 | CATSRDISGRAWSYEQYF | TGTGCCACCAGCAGAGACATTAGCGGGAGGGCCTGGAGTTACGAGCAGTACTTC
TRBD2 | . | TRBJ2-1 | TRBV29-1 | CSVVSLSGSTTNEQFF | TGCAGCGTTGTATCGTTGAGCGGGAGTACGACCAATGAGCAGTTCTTC
TRBD1 | . | TRBJ1-2 | TRBV27 | CASTRQGRTPNYGYTF | TGTGCCAGCACACGACAGGGACGGACCCCTAACTATGGCTACACCTTC
. | few | TRBJ1-1 | TRBV7-9 | CASSLTALNTEAFF | TGTGCCAGCAGCTTGACAGCTCTGAACACTGAAGCTTTCTTT
TRBD1 | . | TRBJ1-5 | TRBV5-1 | CASSQGGHQPQHF | TGCGCCAGCAGCCAGGGGGGACATCAGCCCCAGCATTTT
. | . | TRBJ1-1 | TRBV29-1 | CSVAGVNEAFF | TGCAGCGTTGCAGGTGTTAATGAAGCTTTCTTT
. | once | TRBJ2-2 | TRBV9 | CASSVVGGLGAGELFF | TGTGCCAGCAGCGTAGTTGGGGGACTCGGCGCCGGGGAGCTGTTTTTT
TRBD2 | few | TRBJ2-2 | TRBV28 | CASSGQAGGTGELFF | TGTGCCAGCAGTGGTCAAGCGGGAGGCACCGGGGAGCTGTTTTTT
TRBD2 | . | TRBJ2-1 | TRBV6-5 | CASSYSWTSGVGEQFF | TGTGCCAGCAGTTACTCATGGACTAGCGGCGTCGGTGAGCAGTTCTTC
. | few | TRBJ1-2 | TRBV6-1 | CAGGAGYGYTF | TGTGCCGGCGGGGCCGGATATGGCTACACCTTC
TRBD2 | . | TRBJ2-7 | TRBV29-1 | CSVETGGEQYF | TGCAGCGTTGAAACGGGAGGTGAGCAGTACTTC
TRBD2 | . | TRBJ2-5 | TRBV30 | CACPLAGGTETQYF | TGTGCCTGCCCCCTCGCGGGGGGGACGGAGACCCAGTACTTC
TRBD2 | . | TRBJ2-1 | TRBV6-5 | CASSQLSSGRPLFF | TGTGCCAGCAGTCAACTCAGCAGCGGGAGGCCCCTGTTCTTC
. | . | TRBJ2-7 | TRBV6-5 | CASRGSAGPPYEQYF | TGTGCCAGCAGGGGTAGTGCGGGACCCCCCTACGAGCAGTACTTC
TRBD1 | . | TRBJ1-4 | TRBV9 | CASSVSTGTYEKLFF | TGTGCCAGCAGCGTATCGACAGGGACCTATGAAAAACTGTTTTTT
TRBD2 | . | TRBJ2-1 | TRBV28 | CASSLRNAGLAFYNEQFF | TGTGCCAGCAGTCTACGGAATGCGGGACTAGCTTTTTACAATGAGCAGTTCTTC
. | . | TRBJ2-5 | TRBV4-1 | CASSQDRNSQETQYF | TGCGCCAGCAGCCAAGATCGAAACAGCCAAGAGACCCAGTACTTC
. | few | TRBJ1-2 | TRBV5-4 | CASSGDIRGYTF | TGTGCCAGCAGCGGGGACATTAGGGGCTACACCTTC
TRBD2 | . | TRBJ2-3 | TRBV19 | CASSKYSGRRTDTQYF | TGTGCCAGTAGTAAATATAGCGGGAGAAGGACAGATACGCAGTATTTT
TRBD2 | . | TRBJ2-5 | TRBV5-1 | CASSLGTSGEETQYF | TGCGCCAGCAGCTTGGGGACTAGCGGGGAAGAGACCCAGTACTTC
. | . | TRBJ2-7 | TRBV6-5 | CASSYRQGGTYEQYF | TGTGCCAGCAGTTACCGGCAGGGTGGGACCTACGAGCAGTACTTC
TRBD1 | . | TRBJ2-1 | TRBV10-2 | CASGRQGGNEQFF | TGCGCCAGCGGTAGACAGGGCGGAAATGAGCAGTTCTTC
TRBD1 | once | TRBJ2-7 | TRBV27 | CASSLLGTAYEQYF | TGTGCCAGCAGTTTATTAGGGACAGCCTACGAGCAGTACTTC
TRBD1 | . | TRBJ2-7 | TRBV7-9 | CASSPGQTYEQYF | TGTGCCAGCAGCCCGGGACAGACCTACGAGCAGTACTTC